This is a list of T cell receptor beta chains from one sample in a study of T cell clones after liver transplantation. The protocol was immunoSEQ multiplex PCR, while the TCRdb copy is restricted to in-frame clones and leaves out a portion. The profile shows 45,000 to 60,000 clones, less than 90% of them singletons. The specimen comprised CD8+ T cells from blood, sampled 12 months after liver transplant. These receptors were taken from a human patient who received a liver transplant. A subset of T cells may come from the graft donor. The CDR3 runs from the conserved cysteine through the conserved F or W. Each record gives: D gene, clone size, J gene, V gene, CDR3 DNA, CDR3 protein. D genes are given only for firm matches. Only some rows state a clone size, as once, few, many or a class for expanded clones.

TRBD1	NA	TRBJ2-7	TRBV2	TGTGCCAGCATCTCCGGGACAGGGACTTACGAGCAGTACTTC	CASISGTGTYEQYF
NA	NA	TRBJ1-1	TRBV11-1	TGTGCCAGCAGCTTAAGGTGGAACACTGAAGCTTTCTTT	CASSLRWNTEAFF
NA	NA	TRBJ2-7	TRBV6-1	TGTGCCAGCAGTGAAGGAGTGTTCTACGAGCAGTACTTC	CASSEGVFYEQYF
NA	NA	TRBJ2-7	TRBV28	TGTGCCAGCAGTTTAGGTCTAGCGTACGAGCAGTACTTC	CASSLGLAYEQYF
NA	once	TRBJ2-2	TRBV21-1	TGTGCCAGCAGCACGGGGAGGAAGGGCACCGGGGAGCTGTTTTTT	CASSTGRKGTGELFF
NA	NA	TRBJ1-4	TRBV4-3	TGCGCCAGCAGCCGGGACCTAGGCAATGAAAAACTGTTTTTT	CASSRDLGNEKLFF
NA	NA	TRBJ2-2	TRBV6-6	TGTGCCAGCGGGTGGGGGGAGGCGATCACCGGGGAGCTGTTTTTT	CASGWGEAITGELFF
NA	once	TRBJ1-2	TRBV10-2	TGCGCCAGCAGTGAGTCGATCTCTCAGGGGATCTATGGCTACACCTTC	CASSESISQGIYGYTF
NA	NA	TRBJ1-2	TRBV18	TGTGCCAGCTCACACTCTATGGGGACGCTTGCGGAGGAACTTAACTATGGCTACACCTTC	CASSHSMGTLAEELNYGYTF
TRBD1	NA	TRBJ2-5	TRBV11-2	TGTGCCAGCAGCTCGGACAGGAGGTACCAAGAGACCCAGTACTTC	CASSSDRRYQETQYF
NA	NA	TRBJ2-3	TRBV10-1	TGCGCCAGCAGTGAGCTGCGGGACCGGATCACAGATACGCAGTATTTT	CASSELRDRITDTQYF
NA	NA	TRBJ2-7	TRBV6-5	TGTGCCAGCAGCCCTGGCGAAGGAAACGAGCAGTACTTC	CASSPGEGNEQYF
NA	NA	TRBJ1-1	TRBV19	TGTGCCAGTAGTGCCGAGTTAGGGCAGAACACTGAAGCTTTCTTT	CASSAELGQNTEAFF
NA	NA	TRBJ1-1	TRBV27	TGTGCCAGCAGTTTAGGGGCGGGCAACACTGAAGCTTTCTTT	CASSLGAGNTEAFF
NA	NA	TRBJ2-3	TRBV28	TGTGCCAGCAGCTACCGTCGGGCAGGAGGAAGGAGGAGAACAGATACGCAGTATTTT	CASSYRRAGGRRRTDTQYF
NA	NA	TRBJ1-2	TRBV28	TGTGCCAGCAGTCCATTCAGACAGTACTATGGCTACACCTTC	CASSPFRQYYGYTF
NA	few	TRBJ1-5	TRBV10-3	TGTGCCATCATGGCGGACGGAAAAGGACAGCCCCAGCATTTT	CAIMADGKGQPQHF
NA	NA	TRBJ2-6	TRBV5-1	TGCGCCAGCAGCTTGGCCCTCTCTGGGGCCAACGTCCTGACTTTC	CASSLALSGANVLTF
TRBD2	NA	TRBJ2-5	TRBV2	TGTGCCAGCAGTTCTTACTCTGGACTAGCGGGAGGAGGGCACCAAGAGACCCAGTACTTC	CASSSYSGLAGGGHQETQYF
NA	few	TRBJ2-7	TRBV30	TGTGCCTGGAATATAAGGGCAGGGGAATGGAGCGAGCAGTACTTC	CAWNIRAGEWSEQYF
TRBD1	NA	TRBJ1-4	TRBV19	TGTGCCAGTAGTGGGACAGCGGACCTTGAAAAACTGTTTTTT	CASSGTADLEKLFF
NA	NA	TRBJ1-2	TRBV6-6	TGTGCCAGCAAGGAGGGTTTGCCTGCTAACTATGGCTACACCTTC	CASKEGLPANYGYTF
TRBD2	NA	TRBJ2-1	TRBV2	TGTGCCAGCAGTGAGCCGCTAGCGGGAGTTCCCTACAATGAGCAGTTCTTC	CASSEPLAGVPYNEQFF
NA	NA	TRBJ1-2	TRBV30	TGTGCCTGGACCCTACGAGGAGGCCGGAGCTATGGCTACACCTTC	CAWTLRGGRSYGYTF
TRBD1	NA	TRBJ2-7	TRBV9	TGTGCCAGCAGCGTAGGGACAGGCGCCTACGAGCAGTACTTC	CASSVGTGAYEQYF
NA	NA	TRBJ2-1	TRBV10-2	TGCGCCAGCAGGTTGGGCGGGACTTCCTACAATGAGCAGTTCTTC	CASRLGGTSYNEQFF
NA	NA	TRBJ1-1	TRBV27	TGTGCCAGCAGTTTATTTTTCCAGCCAAACACTGAAGCTTTCTTT	CASSLFFQPNTEAFF
TRBD2	NA	TRBJ2-7	TRBV27	TGTGCCAGCAGCAGCGGGAGCTCCTACGAGCAGTACTTC	CASSSGSSYEQYF
NA	NA	TRBJ2-7	TRBV27	TGTGCCAGCAGTTTACGGGCCCCCTACGAGCAGTACTTC	CASSLRAPYEQYF
NA	NA	TRBJ2-3	TRBV27	TGTGCCAGCAGTCTAGGGGGAGGTGGGCAGTATTTT	CASSLGGGGQYF
TRBD2	NA	TRBJ2-5	TRBV4-3	TGCGCCAGCAGCCAAGACCGGGAGGGCTTCCAAGAGACCCAGTACTTC	CASSQDREGFQETQYF
NA	NA	TRBJ2-1	TRBV7-6	TGTGCCAGCAGCCCCGTTGGAGCCCCCCCTAACAATGAGCAGTTCTTC	CASSPVGAPPNNEQFF
TRBD2	NA	TRBJ2-7	TRBV4-2	TGTGCCAGCAGCCAAGAGTTAGCGGGAGGGGGGGAGCAGTACTTC	CASSQELAGGGEQYF
NA	few	TRBJ2-1	TRBV9	TGTGCCAGCAGCCTCTTAGGCCTCAATGAGCAGTTCTTC	CASSLLGLNEQFF
NA	NA	TRBJ2-2	TRBV19	TGTGCCAGTCGCCACGGATGGGGAATCGCCGGGGAGCTGTTTTTT	CASRHGWGIAGELFF
NA	once	TRBJ2-1	TRBV7-9	TGTGCCAGCATACCGGCCCTGACTAATGAGCAGTTCTTC	CASIPALTNEQFF
NA	once	TRBJ1-2	TRBV6-6	TGTGCCAGCAGTTACGGGCGGTACTATGGCTACACCTTC	CASSYGRYYGYTF
TRBD1	NA	TRBJ2-7	TRBV9	TGTGCCAGCAGCGCCACTCCAACAGGGGACCCCTACGAGCAGTACTTC	CASSATPTGDPYEQYF
TRBD1	few	TRBJ1-4	TRBV15	TGTGCCACCAGCAGAGATGTGGGGACAGGGCGTGAAAAACTGTTTTTT	CATSRDVGTGREKLFF
NA	NA	TRBJ2-2	TRBV28	TGTGCCAGCAGTTTATCTCAGCCCGGGGAGCTGTTTTTT	CASSLSQPGELFF